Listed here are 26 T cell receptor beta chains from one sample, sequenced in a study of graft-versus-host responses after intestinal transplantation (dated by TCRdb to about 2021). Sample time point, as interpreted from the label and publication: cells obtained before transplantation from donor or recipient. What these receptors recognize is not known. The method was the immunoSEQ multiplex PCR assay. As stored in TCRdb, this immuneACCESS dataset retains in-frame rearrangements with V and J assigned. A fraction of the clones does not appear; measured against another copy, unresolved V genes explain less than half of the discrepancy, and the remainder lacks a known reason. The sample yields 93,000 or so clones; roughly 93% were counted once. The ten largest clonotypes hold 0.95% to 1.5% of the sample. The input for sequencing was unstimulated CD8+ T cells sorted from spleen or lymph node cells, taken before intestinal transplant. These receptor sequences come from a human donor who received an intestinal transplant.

The CDR3 region is CASSQTNTGELFF. CDR3 sequence (DNA): TGCGCCAGCAGTCAAACGAACACCGGGGAGCTGTTTTTT. This chain uses TRBV23-1 with TRBJ2-2; no definite D call. TRBV23-1 is identified as an open reading frame with a role that is uncertain. CDR3 size: 13 residues. Trimming removed 2 bases from V and 0 bases from J, with 1 base in between.

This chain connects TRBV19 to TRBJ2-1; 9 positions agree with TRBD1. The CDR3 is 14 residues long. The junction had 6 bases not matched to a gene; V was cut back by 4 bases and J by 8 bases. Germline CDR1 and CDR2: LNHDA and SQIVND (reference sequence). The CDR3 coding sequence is TGTGCCAGTAGTACGAGACAGGGGGTGGATGAGCAGTTCTTC. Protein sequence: CASSTRQGVDEQFF.

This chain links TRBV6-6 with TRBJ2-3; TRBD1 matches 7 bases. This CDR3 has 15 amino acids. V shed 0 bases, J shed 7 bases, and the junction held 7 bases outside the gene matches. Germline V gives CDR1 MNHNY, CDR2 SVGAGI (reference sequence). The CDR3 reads CASSYSPGTANTQYF. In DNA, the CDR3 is TGTGCCAGCAGTTACTCTCCCGGGACAGCAAATACGCAGTATTTT.

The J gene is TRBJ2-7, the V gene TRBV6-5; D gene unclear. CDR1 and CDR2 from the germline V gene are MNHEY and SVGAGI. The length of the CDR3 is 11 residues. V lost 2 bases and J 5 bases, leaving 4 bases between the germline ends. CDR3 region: CASSYGHEQYF. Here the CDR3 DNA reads TGTGCCAGCAGTTACGGGCACGAGCAGTACTTC.

The CDR3 reads CASSPRDKTDEKLFF. The CDR3, as DNA: TGTGCCAGCAGCCCTAGGGACAAAACGGATGAAAAACTGTTTTTT. The rearrangement links TRBV11-3 to TRBJ1-4, with D perhaps TRBD1 (6 bases). V was trimmed by 5 bases and J by 6 bases, leaving 16 bases between them. The CDR3 covers 15 residues. Germline CDR1 and CDR2: SGHNT and YENEEA.

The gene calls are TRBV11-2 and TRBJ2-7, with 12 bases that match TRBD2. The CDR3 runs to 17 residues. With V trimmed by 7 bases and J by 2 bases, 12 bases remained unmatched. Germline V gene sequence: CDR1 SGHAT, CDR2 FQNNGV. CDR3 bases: TGTGCCAGCATCCCTGGACTAGCGGGGCGACTTCCCTACGAGCAGTACTTC. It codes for CASIPGLAGRLPYEQYF. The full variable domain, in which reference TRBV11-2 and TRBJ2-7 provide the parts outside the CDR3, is EAGVAQSPRYKIIEKRQSVAFWCNPISGHATLYWYQQILGQGPKLLIQFQNNGVVDDSQLPKDRFSAERLKGVDSTLKIQPAKLEDSAVYLCASIPGLAGRLPYEQYFGPGTRLTVT.

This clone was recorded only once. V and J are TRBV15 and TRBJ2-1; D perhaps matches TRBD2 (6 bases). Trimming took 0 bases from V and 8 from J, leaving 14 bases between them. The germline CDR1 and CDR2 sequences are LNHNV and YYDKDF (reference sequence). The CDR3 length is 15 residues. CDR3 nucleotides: TGTGCCACCAGCAGAGATGGAGGGTTTCGGGATGAGCAGTTCTTC. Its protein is CATSRDGGFRDEQFF. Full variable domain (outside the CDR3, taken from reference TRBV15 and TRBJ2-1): DAMVIQNPRYQVTQFGKPVTLSCSQTLNHNVMYWYQQKSSQAPKLLFHYYDKDFNNEADTPDNFQSRRPNTSFCFLDIRSPGLGDTAMYLCATSRDGGFRDEQFFGPGTRLTVL.

The CDR3 nucleotides are TGTGCCTCTAAGACAGGCGAGAACTATGGCTACACCTTC. This encodes CASKTGENYGYTF. The chain is built from TRBV19 and TRBJ1-2, with a tentative D call TRBD1 (6 bases). Germline assignment: CDR1 LNHDA and CDR2 SQIVND (reference sequence). The ends were cut back, 11 bases at V and 2 bases at J, with 15 bases in the middle. This CDR3 comprises 13 residues. The full variable domain, rest sourced from reference TRBV19 and TRBJ1-2, is DGGITQSPKYLFRKEGQNVTLSCEQNLNHDAMYWYRQDPGQGLRLIYYSQIVNDFQKGDIAEGYSVSREKKESFPLTVTSAQKNPTAFYLCASKTGENYGYTFGSGTRLTVV.

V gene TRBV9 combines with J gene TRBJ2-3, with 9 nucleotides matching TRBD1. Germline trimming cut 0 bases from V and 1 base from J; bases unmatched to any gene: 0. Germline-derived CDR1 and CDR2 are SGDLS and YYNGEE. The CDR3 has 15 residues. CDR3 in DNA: TGTGCCAGCAGCGTAGACAGGGGGCGCACAGATACGCAGTATTTT. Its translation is CASSVDRGRTDTQYF.

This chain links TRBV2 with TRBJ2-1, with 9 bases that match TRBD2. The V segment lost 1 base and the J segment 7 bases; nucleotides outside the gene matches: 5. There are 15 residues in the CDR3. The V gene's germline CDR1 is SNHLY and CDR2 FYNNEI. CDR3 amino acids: CASSEGTSAENEQFF. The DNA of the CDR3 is TGTGCCAGCAGTGAAGGGACTAGCGCGGAAAATGAGCAGTTCTTC.

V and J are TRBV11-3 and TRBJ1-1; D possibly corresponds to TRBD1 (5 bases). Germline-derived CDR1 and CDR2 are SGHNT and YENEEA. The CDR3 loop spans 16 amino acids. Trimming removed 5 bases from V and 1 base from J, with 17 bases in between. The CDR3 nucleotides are TGTGCCAGCAGCCTCTACATATATGGACAGAACACTGAAGCTTTCTTT. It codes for CASSLYIYGQNTEAFF.

The DNA of the CDR3 is TGCGCCAGCATTAGGGACGAGCAGTACTTC. It specifies CASIRDEQYF. This chain joins TRBV10-1 and TRBJ2-7, with unresolved D. CDR3 size: 10 residues. V was cut by 7 bases and J by 5 bases, with 6 bases left in between. Germline CDR1 WNHNN, CDR2 SYGVQD (reference sequence).

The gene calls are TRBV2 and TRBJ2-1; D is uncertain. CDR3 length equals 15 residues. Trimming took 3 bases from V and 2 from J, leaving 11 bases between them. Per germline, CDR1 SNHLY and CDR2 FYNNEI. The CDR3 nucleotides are TGTGCCAGCAGTGATGATAGTAGTCCCTACAATGAGCAGTTCTTC. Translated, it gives CASSDDSSPYNEQFF.

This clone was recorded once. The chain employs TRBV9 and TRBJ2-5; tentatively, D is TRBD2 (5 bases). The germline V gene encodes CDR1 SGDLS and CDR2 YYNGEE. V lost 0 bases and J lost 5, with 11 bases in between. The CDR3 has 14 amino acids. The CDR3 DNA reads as TGTGCCAGCAGCGTAGCCGGTAGCGCGGAGACCCAGTACTTC. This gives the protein CASSVAGSAETQYF. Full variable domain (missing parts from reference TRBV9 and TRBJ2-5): DSGVTQTPKHLITATGQRVTLRCSPRSGDLSVYWYQQSLDQGLQFLIQYYNGEERAKGNILERFSAQQFPDLHSELNLSSLELGDSALYFCASSVAGSAETQYFGPGTRLLVL.

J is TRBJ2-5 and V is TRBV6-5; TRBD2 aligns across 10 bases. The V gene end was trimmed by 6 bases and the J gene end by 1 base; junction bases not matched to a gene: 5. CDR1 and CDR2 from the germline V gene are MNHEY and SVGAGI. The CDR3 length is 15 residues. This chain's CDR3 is CASSHSGGTQETQYF. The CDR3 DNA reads TGTGCCAGCAGCCATAGCGGGGGGACCCAAGAGACCCAGTACTTC.

This chain's CDR3 is CASNSLSGTGELFF. As DNA, the CDR3 is TGCGCCAGCAACAGCCTCTCGGGGACCGGGGAGCTGTTTTTT. The gene calls are TRBV10-1 and TRBJ2-2; possibly TRBD2 for D (5 bases). The V end was cut by 7 bases, the J end by 5 bases, with 14 bases between. The length of the CDR3 is 14 residues. CDR1 is WNHNN and CDR2 is SYGVQD in the germline V gene (reference sequence).

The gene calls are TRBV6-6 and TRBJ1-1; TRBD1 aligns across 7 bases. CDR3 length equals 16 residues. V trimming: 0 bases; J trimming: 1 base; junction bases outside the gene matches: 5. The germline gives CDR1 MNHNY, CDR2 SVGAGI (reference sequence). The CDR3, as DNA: TGTGCCAGCAGTTACTCGGTAGGGGGCGCGAACACTGAAGCTTTCTTT. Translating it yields CASSYSVGGANTEAFF.

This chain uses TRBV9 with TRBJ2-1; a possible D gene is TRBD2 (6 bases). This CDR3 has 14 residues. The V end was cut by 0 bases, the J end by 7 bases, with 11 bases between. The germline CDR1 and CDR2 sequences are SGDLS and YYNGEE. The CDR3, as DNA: TGTGCCAGCAGCGTAGTGGTAAGCGGGAATGAGCAGTTCTTC. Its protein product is CASSVVVSGNEQFF.

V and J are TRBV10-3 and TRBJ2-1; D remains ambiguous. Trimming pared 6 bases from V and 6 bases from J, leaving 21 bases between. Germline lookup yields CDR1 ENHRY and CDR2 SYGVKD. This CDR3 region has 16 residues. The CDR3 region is CAISPRADPGLNEQFF. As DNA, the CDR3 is TGTGCCATCAGCCCCCGTGCTGACCCTGGGCTCAATGAGCAGTTCTTC.

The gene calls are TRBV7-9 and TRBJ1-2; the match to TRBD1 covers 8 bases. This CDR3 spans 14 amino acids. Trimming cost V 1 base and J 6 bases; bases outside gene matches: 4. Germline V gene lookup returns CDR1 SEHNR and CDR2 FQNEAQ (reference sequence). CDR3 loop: CASSLGGQGDGYTF. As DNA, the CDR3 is TGTGCCAGCAGCTTAGGAGGACAGGGAGATGGCTACACCTTC.

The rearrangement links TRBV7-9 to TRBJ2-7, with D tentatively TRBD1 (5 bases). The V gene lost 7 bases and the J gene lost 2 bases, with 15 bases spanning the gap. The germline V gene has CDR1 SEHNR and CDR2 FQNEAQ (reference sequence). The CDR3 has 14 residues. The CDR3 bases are TGTGCCAGCACTCCTCCCGGACACCCCTACGAGCAGTACTTC. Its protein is CASTPPGHPYEQYF.

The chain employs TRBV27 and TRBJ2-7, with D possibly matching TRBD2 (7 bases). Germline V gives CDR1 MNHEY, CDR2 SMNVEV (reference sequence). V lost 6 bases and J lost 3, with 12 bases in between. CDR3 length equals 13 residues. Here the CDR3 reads CASRRGANYEQYF. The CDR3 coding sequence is TGTGCCAGCAGACGGGGGGCTAACTACGAGCAGTACTTC.

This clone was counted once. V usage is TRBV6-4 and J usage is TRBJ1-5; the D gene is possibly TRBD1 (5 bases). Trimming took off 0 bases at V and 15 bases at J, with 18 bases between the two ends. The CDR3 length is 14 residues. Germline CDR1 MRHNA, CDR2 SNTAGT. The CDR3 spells CASSDSAGGGILHF. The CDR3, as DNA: TGTGCCAGCAGTGACTCGGCTGGGGGGGGGATCTTGCATTTT.

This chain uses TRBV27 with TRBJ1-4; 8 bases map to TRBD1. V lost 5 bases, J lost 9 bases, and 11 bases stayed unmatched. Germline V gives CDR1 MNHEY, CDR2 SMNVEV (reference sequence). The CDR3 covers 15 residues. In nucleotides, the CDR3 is TGTGCCAGCAGTCCGTTGACAGGGGATCGGAAAAAACTGTTTTTT. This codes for CASSPLTGDRKKLFF.

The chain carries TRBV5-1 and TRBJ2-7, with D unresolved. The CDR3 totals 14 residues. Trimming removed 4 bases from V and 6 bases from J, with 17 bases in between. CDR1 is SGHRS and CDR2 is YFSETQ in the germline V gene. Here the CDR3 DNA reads TGCGCCAGCAGCAAACACACCACCGACTCCGAGCAGTACTTC. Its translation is CASSKHTTDSEQYF.

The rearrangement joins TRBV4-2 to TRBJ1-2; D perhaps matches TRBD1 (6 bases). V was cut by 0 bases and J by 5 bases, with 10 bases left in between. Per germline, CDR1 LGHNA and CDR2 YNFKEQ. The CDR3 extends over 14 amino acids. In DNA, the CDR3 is TGTGCCAGCAGCCAAGAAATAGGGGGGTATGGCTACACCTTC. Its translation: CASSQEIGGYGYTF.